The 12 T cell receptor beta chains reported below all come from one sample, sequenced in a study of cytomegalovirus exposure and HLA in healthy donors. PCR used 60 Vbeta primers and 13 Jbeta primers. The assay was immunoSEQ multiplex PCR, and TCRdb's table has in-frame clones only and misses some. The data hold 120,000 to 150,000 clones, with roughly 80% observed a single time. Sequenced sample: PBMCs. The receptor source for this set is a man aged 40-55 years in good health and CMV-seropositive.

V gene TRBV7-9 combines with J gene TRBJ1-1; 7 bases line up with TRBD1. CDR1 and CDR2 (germline): SEHNR, FQNEAQ (reference sequence). The CDR3 consists of 17 residues. The V and J ends lost 5 bases and 0 bases, in that order; junction bases with no gene match: 12. The CDR3 protein is CASSHRPGQPLNTEAFF. The DNA of the CDR3 is TGTGCCAGCAGCCATAGACCGGGACAGCCTTTGAACACTGAAGCTTTCTTT.

The chain has TRBV2 and TRBJ1-4; no firm D call. The CDR3 contains 13 residues. Between the trimmed V and J ends, which lost 8 bases and 10 bases, there was a span of 17 bases. Germline CDR1 SNHLY, CDR2 FYNNEI. For the CDR3, the DNA is TGTGCCAGCGGGCCACACGCAGTAGGAAAACTGTTTTTT. This codes for CASGPHAVGKLFF.

The V gene is TRBV4-3, the J gene TRBJ2-6, with D unclear. Looked up from germline, CDR1 is LGHNA and CDR2 is YSLEER. V lost 1 base to trimming and J lost 0 bases, with 19 bases between them. This CDR3 has 20 amino acids. The CDR3 spells CASSQVDPWAGNSGANVLTF. DNA of the CDR3: TGCGCCAGCAGCCAAGTAGATCCGTGGGCAGGCAACTCTGGGGCCAACGTCCTGACTTTC.

The rearrangement links TRBV5-1 to TRBJ2-3; D is possibly TRBD2 (5 bases). The germline V and J ends were trimmed by 4 bases and 0 bases, with 12 bases remaining between them. The CDR3 loop spans 15 amino acids. Germline CDR1 is SGHRS and CDR2 is YFSETQ. CDR3 nucleotide sequence: TGCGCCAGCAGCCCCAACGGCGGGAGCACAGATACGCAGTATTTT. This sequence encodes CASSPNGGSTDTQYF.

This rearrangement joins TRBV5-1 to TRBJ1-5; D remains ambiguous. The V end was cut by 0 bases, the J end by 4 bases, with 5 bases between. The CDR3 extends over 13 amino acids. Germline V gene sequence: CDR1 SGHRS, CDR2 YFSETQ. The CDR3 region is CASSLDSNQPQHF. The CDR3 DNA reads TGCGCCAGCAGCTTGGACTCAAATCAGCCCCAGCATTTT.

The V and J genes are TRBV7-9 and TRBJ2-7, with D maybe TRBD2 (5 bases). Trimming removed 2 bases from V and 1 base from J, with 12 bases in between. CDR3 size: 15 residues. CDR1 and CDR2 (germline): SEHNR, FQNEAQ (reference sequence). The CDR3 nucleotides are TGTGCCAGCAGCTTACGGGAAGGTTCATCCTACGAGCAGTACTTC. Its translation: CASSLREGSSYEQYF. The full variable domain, rest sourced from reference TRBV7-9 and TRBJ2-7, is DTGVSQNPRHKITKRGQNVTFRCDPISEHNRLYWYRQTLGQGPEFLTYFQNEAQLEKSRLLSDRFSAERPKGSFSTLEIQRTEQGDSAMYLCASSLREGSSYEQYFGPGTRLTVT.

J is TRBJ2-1 and V is TRBV5-5; 12 nucleotides match TRBD2. With 4 bases clipped from V and 1 base from J, the junction kept 6 bases outside the gene matches. The CDR3 contains 17 residues. Germline V gives CDR1 SGHKS, CDR2 YYEKEE (reference sequence). CDR3: CASSPRLAGVSYNEQFF. The DNA of the CDR3 is TGTGCCAGCAGCCCAAGACTAGCGGGAGTGTCCTACAATGAGCAGTTCTTC.

The gene calls are TRBV27 and TRBJ2-7, with 11 bases aligning to TRBD1. This CDR3 is built from 13 residues. Germline trimming cut 5 bases from V and 4 bases from J; bases unmatched to any gene: 1. Germline V gene sequence: CDR1 MNHEY, CDR2 SMNVEV (reference sequence). This CDR3 reads CASSRDRGYEQYF. DNA for the CDR3: TGTGCCAGCAGTAGGGACAGGGGGTACGAGCAGTACTTC.

The V and J genes are TRBV27 and TRBJ2-7; 8 bases fit TRBD2. This CDR3 is built from 15 residues. From germline, CDR1 is MNHEY and CDR2 SMNVEV (reference sequence). Losses at the gene ends were 4 bases for V and 11 bases for J; bases not matched to a gene: 16. CDR3 loop: CASSSSGTSPRVKYF. CDR3 DNA: TGTGCCAGCAGTTCTTCCGGGACTAGTCCCCGGGTTAAGTACTTC.

The chain uses TRBV9 and TRBJ2-1; unclear D gene. The germline V gene encodes CDR1 SGDLS and CDR2 YYNGEE. The CDR3 totals 14 residues. V was pared by 4 bases and J by 6 bases, with 14 bases between. The chain's CDR3 is CASSPRVPANEQFF. Written as DNA, the CDR3 is TGTGCCAGCAGCCCGAGAGTACCCGCCAATGAGCAGTTCTTC.

Worth noting for this clone: Other DNA sequences in the sample encode the same CDR3. The chain couples TRBV18 to TRBJ1-2, with a possible D match to TRBD1 (5 bases). Trimming pared 6 bases from V and 4 bases from J, leaving 9 bases between. The germline CDR1 and CDR2 sequences are KGHSH and LQKENI. The CDR3 is made up of 12 amino acids. The CDR3: CASSPDSYGYTF. Written as DNA, the CDR3 is TGTGCCAGCTCCCCTGACAGCTATGGCTACACCTTC. The whole variable domain, filled in from reference TRBV18 and TRBJ1-2, reads NAGVMQNPRHLVRRRGQEARLRCSPMKGHSHVYWYRQLPEEGLKFMVYLQKENIIDESGMPKERFSAEFPKEGPSILRIQQVVRGDSAAYFCASSPDSYGYTFGSGTRLTVV.

This clone came up a few times. Sequence at one end of the junction differs from germline and may be a read error. The chain employs TRBV7-7 and TRBJ2-5; 9 nucleotides line up with TRBD2. The germline gives CDR1 SSHAT, CDR2 FNYEAQ (reference sequence). The length of the CDR3 is 15 residues. The CDR3 sequence: CASSLEGGLAETQYF. In nucleotides, the CDR3 is TGTGCTAGCAGCTTAGAGGGGGGACTAGCAGAGACCCAGTACTTC. Full variable domain (rest looked up from reference TRBV7-7 and TRBJ2-5): GAGVSQSPRYKVTKRGQDVTLRCDPISSHATLYWYQQALGQGPEFLTYFNYEAQPDKSGLPSDRFSAERPEGSISTLTIQRTEQRDSAMYRCASSLEGGLAETQYFGPGTRLLVL.